The sequence of this TCR beta chain was determined in a study of breast tumors, draining lymph nodes, adjacent tissues (dated by TCRdb to the mid-2010s). In terms of the full investigation: In breast cancer patients, the study compared the TCR beta repertoires of tumor, adjacent nontumor tissue and axillary lymph nodes. The study aimed to assess the relationships and possible T-cell exchange between tumor, surrounding tissue and draining lymph node repertoires in human breast cancer. Overall results and qualifications from the work: A scenario in which most tumor T cells derive from the lymph node and then expand within tumor tissue was judged to be consistent with the data. Tumor and nontumor tissue repertoires were significantly more similar in luminal-like than in basal-like breast cancer. Tumor T-cell repertoires showed less diversity than lymph node repertoires and more diversity than nontumor tissue repertoires, and tumor T-cell repertoires showed preferential V and J gene usage. The conclusion that tumor T cells originate in lymph nodes was framed as consistent with a hypothesis rather than directly demonstrated.

The data were produced on an Illumina HiSeq 2000. Multiplex PCR amplification was used to build the TCR beta chain libraries. The amplified TCR beta chain products were analyzed by high-throughput sequencing. The public reads were run again by TCRdb, first through fastp at Q25 and then through MiXCR, and only productive beta chains were kept. Each CDR3 protein appears once, grouped with its most common genes and DNA. The table for this sample lists around 230,000 distinct CDR3 sequences; 32% of them were counted only once. The ten largest account for around 1.4% of the sample. Lymph node samples came from the axillary draining lymph nodes of breast cancer patients. Germline trimming amounts to 4 bases on V and 5 bases on J, with 12 as the count of junction bases outside the gene matches. The germline V gene (reference sequence) specifies PRHDT as CDR1 and FYEKMQ as CDR2. Taken from cysteine to phenylalanine, the CDR3 has 17 residues. Only the CDR3 DNA stays, 51 bases, in frame from base 1.

This clonotype was observed many times. What this receptor recognizes is not known. Qualities for individual bases were not recorded, and no much larger clone is one base off. The sample consisted of axillary lymph node tissue. The TCR sequence derives from a female donor with breast cancer. Some clones in this sample may be carry-over from other donors' samples. Recombination linked TRBV13 to TRBJ1-2; the central 11 bases match TRBD1. This receptor carries the CDR3 CASSSRRPGQGVYGYTF. DNA sequence: TGTGCCAGCAGCTCCCGCCGTCCGGGACAGGGGGTATATGGCTACACCTTC.